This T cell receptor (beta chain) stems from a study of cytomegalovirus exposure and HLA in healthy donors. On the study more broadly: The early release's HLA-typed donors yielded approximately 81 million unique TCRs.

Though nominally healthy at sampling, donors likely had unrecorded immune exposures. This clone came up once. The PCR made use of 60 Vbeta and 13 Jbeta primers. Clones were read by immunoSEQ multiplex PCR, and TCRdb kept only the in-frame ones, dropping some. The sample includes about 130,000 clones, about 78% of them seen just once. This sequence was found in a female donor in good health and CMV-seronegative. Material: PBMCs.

The CDR3 loop is CASSFRGLSETQYF. CDR3 DNA sequence: TGTGCCAGCAGCTTTCGGGGACTCTCGGAGACCCAGTACTTC. The gene calls are TRBV5-6 and TRBJ2-5; a possible D gene is TRBD2 (6 bases). The germline V gene has CDR1 SGHDT and CDR2 YYEEEE. This CDR3 comprises 14 residues. Trimming shortened V by 2 bases and J by 5 bases, and 13 bases separated the two germline ends.